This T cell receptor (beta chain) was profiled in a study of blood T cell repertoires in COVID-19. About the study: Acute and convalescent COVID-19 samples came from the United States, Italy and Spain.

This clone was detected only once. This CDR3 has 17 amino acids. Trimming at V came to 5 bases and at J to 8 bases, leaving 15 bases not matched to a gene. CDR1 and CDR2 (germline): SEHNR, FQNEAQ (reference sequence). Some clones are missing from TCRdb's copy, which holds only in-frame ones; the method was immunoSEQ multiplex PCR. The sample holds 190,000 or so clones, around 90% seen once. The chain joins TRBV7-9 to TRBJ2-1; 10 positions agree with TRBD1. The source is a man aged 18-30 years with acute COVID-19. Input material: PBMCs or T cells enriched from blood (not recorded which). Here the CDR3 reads CASSLRDPGQGSYEQFF. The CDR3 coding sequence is TGTGCCAGCAGCCTCCGGGATCCGGGACAGGGGAGTTATGAGCAGTTCTTC.